This is a list of T cell receptor beta chains from one sample in a study of cytomegalovirus exposure and HLA in healthy donors. Libraries were prepared by immunoSEQ multiplex PCR; TCRdb keeps only in-frame clonotypes and omits some of them. The sample carries 76,000 or so clones, about 78% recorded once. Sequencing was done on a sample of PBMCs. These receptors were collected from a middle-aged woman in good health and CMV-seropositive. Each CDR3 is given with its conserved first and last residue. Fields, in order: clone size, V gene, J gene, CDR3 protein. Clone size is stated in some rows and not others, as once, few, many or a class when expanded.

clone_size: .
v_call: TRBV19
j_call: TRBJ1-2
cdr3_aa: CASSIGQAIIYGYTF

clone_size: .
v_call: TRBV5-6
j_call: TRBJ2-7
cdr3_aa: CASIRLGSEQYF

clone_size: .
v_call: TRBV10-2
j_call: TRBJ2-3
cdr3_aa: CATTKTGPSTDTQYF

clone_size: .
v_call: TRBV5-6
j_call: TRBJ1-5
cdr3_aa: CASSLGQGRNQPQHF

clone_size: .
v_call: TRBV21-1
j_call: TRBJ1-4
cdr3_aa: CASSPGGSFSEKLFF

clone_size: .
v_call: TRBV29-1
j_call: TRBJ2-2
cdr3_aa: CSVEDGTANTGELFF

clone_size: .
v_call: TRBV18
j_call: TRBJ2-1
cdr3_aa: CASSPVAGGYNEQFF

clone_size: .
v_call: TRBV5-8
j_call: TRBJ1-1
cdr3_aa: CASSLNRGWSPEAFF

clone_size: .
v_call: TRBV13
j_call: TRBJ2-5
cdr3_aa: CASSSINSGNQETQYF

clone_size: .
v_call: TRBV29-1
j_call: TRBJ1-2
cdr3_aa: CSARGSNYGYTF

clone_size: few
v_call: TRBV7-9
j_call: TRBJ2-3
cdr3_aa: CASSGSGGLWGTDTQYF

clone_size: .
v_call: TRBV7-9
j_call: TRBJ2-7
cdr3_aa: CASSEYVDRGHHEQYF

clone_size: .
v_call: TRBV19
j_call: TRBJ2-1
cdr3_aa: CASSIRGSYNEQFF